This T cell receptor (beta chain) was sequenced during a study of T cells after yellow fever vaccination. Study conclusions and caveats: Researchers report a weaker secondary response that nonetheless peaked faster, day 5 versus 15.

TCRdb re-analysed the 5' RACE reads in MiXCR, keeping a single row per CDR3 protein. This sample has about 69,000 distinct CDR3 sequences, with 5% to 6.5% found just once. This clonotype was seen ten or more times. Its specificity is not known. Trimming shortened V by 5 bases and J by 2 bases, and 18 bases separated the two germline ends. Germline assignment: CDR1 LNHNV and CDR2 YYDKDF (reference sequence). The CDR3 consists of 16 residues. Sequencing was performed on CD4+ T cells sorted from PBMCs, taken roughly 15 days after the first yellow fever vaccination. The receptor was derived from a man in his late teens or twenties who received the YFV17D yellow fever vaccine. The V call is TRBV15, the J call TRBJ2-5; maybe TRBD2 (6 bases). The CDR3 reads CATSGLRRGVQETQYF. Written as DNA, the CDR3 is TGTGCCACCAGCGGCCTCCGCCGCGGGGTACAAGAGACCCAGTACTTC.